This T cell receptor (beta chain) stems from a study of CD8 T cells in Susac syndrome. The RNA input was roughly 0.45 to 1 ug, and it was reverse transcribed with random hexamers. The method of amplification for TCR beta CDR3 was immunoSEQ multiplex PCR, covering 54 Vbeta and 13 Jbeta. TCRdb itself ran the immunoSEQ multiplex PCR reads through MiXCR, one entry per CDR3 protein. The data show about 110,000 distinct CDR3 sequences, about 96% seen once. CD8+ and CD4+ T cells from blood underwent TCR beta sequencing, which was carried out in a high-throughput format. This receptor was identified in a human donor in good health. The sample was CD4+ T cells from PBMCs.

The CDR3 nucleotides are TGTGCCAGCAGTGCAGGAGCGGGTTTTCGGAATGAGCAGTACTTC. This encodes CASSAGAGFRNEQYF. The J gene is TRBJ2-7, the V gene TRBV2; a possible D gene is TRBD2 (6 bases). Germline V gene data show CDR1 as SNHLY and CDR2 as FYNNEI. This CDR3 comprises 15 residues. V was trimmed by 4 bases and J by 7 bases, leaving 20 bases between them.